This TCR beta chain was retrieved from a study of cytomegalovirus exposure and HLA in healthy donors. Comments on this clone: Its antigen is not known.

Deletions cut 5 bases from V and 7 bases from J, with 12 bases between. The length of the CDR3 is 13 residues. Germline V CDR1 and CDR2: SGHVS, FNYEAQ. Overall study findings and caveats: What was likely a sequencing artifact was a cluster of highly shared sequence variants.

Researchers ran the PCR with 60 Vbeta and 13 Jbeta primers. Sequenced by immunoSEQ multiplex PCR; TCRdb stores in-frame clones only, minus some. The sample records around 94,000 clones, more than 70% being singletons. Input material: PBMCs. The receptor comes from a male donor in good health and CMV-seropositive. This rearrangement joins TRBV7-6 to TRBJ1-5; D is uncertain. CDR3 sequence: CASSPLLGQPQHF. The DNA for the CDR3 is TGTGCCAGCAGCCCTCTTCTCGGGCAGCCCCAGCATTTT.